These 5 T cell receptor beta chains came from one sample sequenced in a study of T cell clones after liver transplantation. Sequencing used immunoSEQ multiplex PCR; TCRdb keeps in-frame clones, though not all of them. The sample holds about 45,000 clones, more than 70% seen once. Sequenced material: CD4+ T cells from blood, taken 24 months after liver transplant. The receptor source for this set is a human patient who received a liver transplant. Among the T cells, some may be from the graft donor.

This chain links TRBV7-2 with TRBJ1-2; a possible D gene is TRBD1 (6 bases). The V end lost 5 bases, the J end lost 14 bases, and 21 bases lay between the germline ends. Germline CDR1 and CDR2: SGHTA and FQGNSA. The CDR3 is made up of 13 amino acids. Here the CDR3 DNA reads TGTGCCAGCAGCGCGCACGGGACACCCAGACGGACCTTC. This codes for CASSAHGTPRRTF.

The rearrangement links TRBV9 to TRBJ2-3; 12 positions agree with TRBD2. The CDR3 consists of 16 residues. The V and J ends lost 0 bases and 3 bases, in that order; junction bases with no gene match: 2. CDR1 SGDLS and CDR2 YYNGEE come from the germline V gene. DNA for the CDR3: TGTGCCAGCAGCGTAGAAGGACTAGCGGGAACAGATACGCAGTATTTT. It is translated as CASSVEGLAGTDTQYF. The complete variable domain, with remaining parts taken from reference TRBV9 and TRBJ2-3, reads DSGVTQTPKHLITATGQRVTLRCSPRSGDLSVYWYQQSLDQGLQFLIQYYNGEERAKGNILERFSAQQFPDLHSELNLSSLELGDSALYFCASSVEGLAGTDTQYFGPGTRLTVL.

J is TRBJ2-7 and V is TRBV7-8; D is possibly TRBD1 (5 bases). CDR1 is SGHVS, CDR2 FQNEAQ, per germline. V was pared by 3 bases and J by 3 bases, with 12 bases between. The CDR3 spans 14 residues. The CDR3 DNA follows: TGTGCCAGCAGCTTTCAGGGCAGCTTCTACGAGCAGTACTTC. Translation: CASSFQGSFYEQYF.

This chain links TRBV2 with TRBJ2-1; TRBD2 agrees at 12 bases. Germline V gene sequence: CDR1 SNHLY, CDR2 FYNNEI. CDR3 length equals 15 residues. V trimming: 4 bases; J trimming: 10 bases; junction bases outside the gene matches: 8. CDR3 coding DNA: TGTGCCAGCAGTGGGCTAGCGGGGGGGCCTCGGGAGCAGTTCTTC. Its translation: CASSGLAGGPREQFF.

The chain uses TRBV5-4 and TRBJ2-3; D is perhaps TRBD1 (5 bases). The CDR3 extends over 16 amino acids. Trimming removed 0 bases from V and 3 bases from J, with 14 bases in between. Germline CDR1 reads SGHNT; CDR2 reads YYREEE (reference sequence). DNA for the CDR3: TGTGCCAGCAGCTTGGCCCAGGGCTTCAAAACAGATACGCAGTATTTT. This sequence encodes CASSLAQGFKTDTQYF.